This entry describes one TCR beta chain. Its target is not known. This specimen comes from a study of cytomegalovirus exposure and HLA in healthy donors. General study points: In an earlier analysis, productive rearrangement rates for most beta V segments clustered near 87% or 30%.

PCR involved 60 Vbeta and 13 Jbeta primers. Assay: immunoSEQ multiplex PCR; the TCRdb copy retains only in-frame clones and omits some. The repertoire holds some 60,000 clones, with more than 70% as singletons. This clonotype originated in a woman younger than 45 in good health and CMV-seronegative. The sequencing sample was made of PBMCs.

The CDR3 region has the DNA TGTGCCAGCAGCTCGAGAGTGGACAGGAGGGGGGAAAAACTGTTTTTT. Amino acids: CASSSRVDRRGEKLFF. The chain couples TRBV5-6 to TRBJ1-4; 7 positions agree with TRBD1. J lost 8 bases, V lost 3 bases, and 13 bases had no gene match. The CDR3 extends over 16 amino acids. Germline V gene lookup returns CDR1 SGHDT and CDR2 YYEEEE.